The 16 T cell receptor beta chains given below trace back to one sample, sequenced in a study of blood T cells in healthy people across ages. The second PCR ran about 6 to 11 cycles with a sample-barcoded 5' primer and J-beta primers. TCRdb called the 5' RACE reads again in MiXCR, with one record for every CDR3 protein. The sample records 550,000 to 800,000 distinct CDR3 sequences, 20% to 25% being singletons. Sequencing was done on a sample of blood. The receptors originated from a man between 65 and 80 years old in good health.

There are a few counts of this clonotype. The chain couples TRBV4-3 to TRBJ2-1; D is ambiguous. Germline CDR1 is LGHNA and CDR2 is YSLEER. V shed 0 bases and J shed 7 bases, with 13 bases lying between them. This CDR3 has 15 amino acids. CDR3 sequence (DNA): TGCGCCAGCAGCCAAGAGTTAGGGAAAGGAAATGAGCAGTTCTTC. Its protein product is CASSQELGKGNEQFF.

This clonotype occurred a few times. The chain couples TRBV3-1 to TRBJ2-5; 9 positions match TRBD2. The end of the DNA is better explained by TRBJ2-1, so the J call may be wrong. This CDR3 has 15 residues. Germline V lookup: CDR1 LGHDT, CDR2 YNNKEL (reference sequence). CDR3 amino acids: CASSPSGKGYNEQFF. CDR3 nucleotides: TGTGCCAGCAGCCCTAGCGGGAAGGGCTACAATGAGCAGTTCTTC.

V and J are TRBV2 and TRBJ2-4, with a tentative D call TRBD2 (5 bases). The V gene lost 0 bases and the J gene lost 0 bases, with 6 bases spanning the gap. The germline V gene encodes CDR1 SNHLY and CDR2 FYNNEI. The CDR3 has 15 amino acids. The CDR3 protein is CASSEAEAAKNIQYF. CDR3 nucleotides: TGTGCCAGCAGTGAAGCGGAGGCAGCCAAAAACATTCAGTACTTC.

This clonotype occurred a few times. V is TRBV10-3 and J is TRBJ1-4; no firm D call. Germline CDR1 ENHRY, CDR2 SYGVKD. Trimming left V 2 bases short and J 0 bases short, with 4 bases between. The CDR3 is 14 residues long. CDR3 coding DNA: TGTGCCATCAGTGAGGTGTCAACTAATGAAAAACTGTTTTTT. Encoded protein: CAISEVSTNEKLFF.

The chain recombines TRBV5-1 with TRBJ2-4, with D maybe TRBD2 (6 bases). Looked up from germline, CDR1 is SGHRS and CDR2 is YFSETQ. V was trimmed by 3 bases and J by 8 bases, leaving 12 bases between them. The CDR3 extends over 13 amino acids. The CDR3 spells CASSSREADIQYF. For the CDR3, the DNA is TGCGCCAGCAGCTCCAGGGAGGCGGACATTCAGTACTTC.

This clonotype turned up a few times. The chain combines TRBV9 with TRBJ1-5; D gene ambiguous. Germline V gives CDR1 SGDLS, CDR2 YYNGEE. Trimming pared 0 bases from V and 0 bases from J, leaving 7 bases between. This CDR3 has 15 residues. The CDR3 loop reads CASSVAGDSNQPQHF. The CDR3, as DNA: TGTGCCAGCAGCGTAGCTGGGGATAGCAATCAGCCCCAGCATTTT.

The V and J genes are TRBV18 and TRBJ2-5; D gene ambiguous. TRBJ2-7 matches the DNA end more closely, so the J call is doubtful. Germline CDR1 reads KGHSH; CDR2 reads LQKENI. The CDR3 length is 13 residues. The CDR3: CASSPPLAYEQYF. In nucleotides, the CDR3 is TGTGCCAGCTCACCACCATTAGCCTACGAGCAGTACTTC.

This chain uses TRBV12-3 or TRBV12-4 with TRBJ2-7; D could derive from TRBD1 or TRBD2 (6 bases each). The CDR3 has 14 residues. Trimming removed 2 bases from V and 6 bases from J, with 14 bases in between. The CDR3 DNA sequence: TGTGCCAGCAGTTTACCCCAAAAGGGGGGCGAGCAGTACTTC. Its translation is CASSLPQKGGEQYF.

This clonotype was counted a few times. V usage is TRBV20-1 and J usage is TRBJ2-7, with 7 bases matching TRBD1. The CDR3 is 15 residues long. Germline CDR1 is DFQATT and CDR2 is SNEGSKA (reference sequence). Trimming removed 6 bases from V and 5 bases from J; junction bases left unmatched: 16. The DNA for the CDR3 is TGCAGTGCAAGCCGTGATGACAGGGTGATCCACGAGCAGTACTTC. Amino acid sequence: CSASRDDRVIHEQYF.

This chain links TRBV6-2 or TRBV6-3 with TRBJ2-7; no clear D gene. The end of the DNA fits TRBJ2-1 better, so the J call may be wrong. The CDR3 totals 14 residues. Germline V gene data show CDR1 as MNHEY and CDR2 as SVGEGT. Here the CDR3 reads CASSYALLGNEQFF. DNA of the CDR3: TGTGCCAGCAGTTACGCCCTATTAGGGAATGAGCAGTTCTTC.

The rearrangement joins TRBV11-2 to TRBJ2-1; D might be TRBD1 or TRBD2, each matching 7 bases. V was pared by 5 bases and J by 7 bases, with 27 bases between. Germline lookup yields CDR1 SGHAT and CDR2 FQNNGV. The CDR3 has 18 residues. CDR3 DNA: TGTGCCAGCAGCCTAGGGCGCGGGAGTACGGTGACAGGGAATGAGCAGTTCTTC. The encoded protein is CASSLGRGSTVTGNEQFF.

The V gene is TRBV7-6, the J gene TRBJ2-7; 9 bases align to TRBD2. J lost 4 bases, V lost 1 base, and 5 bases had no gene match. The germline V gene has CDR1 SGHVS and CDR2 FNYEAQ. The CDR3 runs to 15 residues. CDR3 nucleotides: TGTGCCAGCAGCTTAGACAGCGGGAGGACGTACGAGCAGTACTTC. Amino acids: CASSLDSGRTYEQYF.

The rearrangement joins TRBV27 to TRBJ2-7; 7 nucleotides line up with TRBD1. This CDR3 has 12 amino acids. Trimming took 6 bases from V and 11 from J; bases not matched to a gene: 10. CDR1 and CDR2 (germline): MNHEY, SMNVEV (reference sequence). This CDR3 reads CASSSGTEKEYF. In DNA, the CDR3 is TGTGCCAGCAGCTCCGGGACAGAGAAAGAGTACTTC.

This clonotype was detected only a few times. V is TRBV5-1 and J is TRBJ2-5, with 10 nucleotides matching TRBD1. The trim removed 3 bases at V and 6 bases at J, leaving 11 bases unmatched. The CDR3 loop spans 16 amino acids. Germline V lookup: CDR1 SGHRS, CDR2 YFSETQ. This CDR3 reads CASSWDRGWELQTQYF. Written as DNA, the CDR3 is TGCGCCAGCAGCTGGGACAGGGGCTGGGAACTCCAGACCCAGTACTTC.

This clonotype has only a few counts. CDR3 protein: CASSLGTGSGYGYTF. CDR3 nucleotides: TGTGCCAGCAGCTTAGGGACAGGGTCAGGGTATGGCTACACCTTC. The chain has TRBV7-2 and TRBJ1-2; 8 bases align to TRBD1. The CDR3 contains 15 residues. The V gene end was trimmed by 1 base and the J gene end by 5 bases; junction bases not matched to a gene: 6. Germline V gene lookup returns CDR1 SGHTA and CDR2 FQGNSA.

The genes are TRBV27 and TRBJ2-5; 10 nucleotides align to TRBD2. The CDR3 consists of 15 residues. The J segment lost 2 bases and the V segment lost 7 bases, leaving 7 bases of the junction unmatched. Germline V CDR1 and CDR2: MNHEY, SMNVEV (reference sequence). CDR3 nucleotides: TGTGCCAGCACCAGGACTAGCGGAAAGCAAGAGACCCAGTACTTC. It is translated as CASTRTSGKQETQYF.